A single count supports the clone carrying this T cell receptor (beta chain). This record belongs to a study of blood T cell repertoires in COVID-19. Study-wide background: The analysed material was cDNA or gDNA that came from T cells, B-cell-depleted T cells, or PBMCs.

The cohort comprised adults aged about 18 to 90 years residing in approximately 25 US areas. The CDR3 length is 14 residues. The germline CDR1 and CDR2 sequences are SGHDN and FVKESK. The V end lost 4 bases, the J end lost 0 bases, and 6 bases lay between the germline ends. Sequencing was performed with immunoSEQ multiplex PCR; in TCRdb, only in-frame clones are kept and a portion is missing. In the table there are approximately 470,000 clones, about nine tenths of which are singletons. The chain joins TRBV14 to TRBJ2-2; D is unresolved. This clonotype originated in a woman under 30 who had recovered from COVID-19. Specimen: PBMCs or T cells enriched from blood (not recorded which). The DNA for the CDR3 is TGTGCCAGCAGCCGACTTCCGAACACCGGGGAGCTGTTTTTT. Residues: CASSRLPNTGELFF.